The 23 T cell receptor beta chains below all came from one sample that was sequenced in a study of blood T cell repertoires in COVID-19. Clones were sequenced by immunoSEQ multiplex PCR, and TCRdb holds only the in-frame ones, with some missing. Here the sample spans 350,000 to 400,000 clones, roughly 87% being singletons. The sample taken for sequencing was PBMCs or T cells enriched from blood (not recorded which). These TCRs come from a woman aged 30 to 39 who had recovered from COVID-19.

The chain carries TRBV14 and TRBJ2-3; 8 nucleotides agree with TRBD2. Losses at the gene ends were 3 bases for V and 6 bases for J; bases not matched to a gene: 8. Per the germline V gene, CDR1 is SGHDN and CDR2 is FVKESK. This CDR3 region has 15 residues. DNA for the CDR3: TGTGCCAGCAGCCAGCTCGGGAGGGCCCGGGATACGCAGTATTTT. It encodes CASSQLGRARDTQYF.

V gene TRBV3-1 (or the pseudogene TRBV3-2) combines with J gene TRBJ1-2, with TRBD1 matching 9 bases. This CDR3 comprises 16 residues. CDR1 LGHDT and CDR2 YNNKEL come from the germline V gene (reference sequence). J lost 3 bases, V lost 0 bases, and 5 bases had no gene match. The CDR3: CASSQEGDRVDYGYTF. As DNA, the CDR3 is TGTGCCAGCAGCCAAGAGGGGGACAGGGTGGACTATGGCTACACCTTC.

The J gene is TRBJ2-1, the V gene TRBV6-5; weak D call: TRBD2 (6 bases). The CDR3 totals 14 residues. V lost 0 bases to trimming and J lost 4 bases, with 7 bases between them. The germline V gene encodes CDR1 MNHEY and CDR2 SVGAGI. The CDR3 protein is CASSYSSGYNEQFF. Here the CDR3 DNA reads TGTGCCAGCAGTTACTCGAGCGGGTACAATGAGCAGTTCTTC.

The rearrangement links TRBV13 to TRBJ2-7; 7 nucleotides match TRBD1. Trimming cost V 5 bases and J 3 bases; bases outside gene matches: 7. The CDR3 spans 14 residues. Germline loops: CDR1 PRHDT, CDR2 FYEKMQ (reference sequence). CDR3 protein: CASSKPGTDYEQYF. CDR3 nucleotide sequence: TGTGCCAGCAGCAAACCCGGGACAGACTACGAGCAGTACTTC.

The chain couples TRBV29-1 to TRBJ2-6, with D perhaps TRBD1 (6 bases). The germline V gene encodes CDR1 SQVTM and CDR2 ANQGSEA. The germline V and J ends were trimmed by 6 bases and 0 bases, with 15 bases remaining between them. CDR3 length equals 16 residues. The CDR3 nucleotides read TGCAGCGTACGAGAACAGGGTGGCTCTGGGGCCAACGTCCTGACTTTC. Translation: CSVREQGGSGANVLTF.

This rearrangement joins TRBV18 to TRBJ2-5; TRBD1 agrees at 10 bases. CDR1 KGHSH and CDR2 LQKENI come from the germline V gene. This CDR3 region has 14 residues. Losses at the gene ends were 4 bases for V and 4 bases for J; bases not matched to a gene: 3. Here the CDR3 DNA reads TGTGCCAGCTCACTGGACAGGGGGGGAGAGACCCAGTACTTC. Residues: CASSLDRGGETQYF. The full variable domain, its missing parts supplied by reference TRBV18 and TRBJ2-5, is NAGVMQNPRHLVRRRGQEARLRCSPMKGHSHVYWYRQLPEEGLKFMVYLQKENIIDESGMPKERFSAEFPKEGPSILRIQQVVRGDSAAYFCASSLDRGGETQYFGPGTRLLVL.

The J gene is TRBJ1-2, the V gene TRBV9; D unresolved. The CDR3 has 15 residues. V was shortened by 0 bases and J by 2 bases, with 11 bases between the two germline ends. Germline CDR1 SGDLS, CDR2 YYNGEE. This CDR3 is CASSVVPGSNYGYTF. CDR3 DNA: TGTGCCAGCAGCGTAGTGCCAGGATCAAACTATGGCTACACCTTC.

This clone has a single count. CDR3 in amino acids: CASSWGQGRYEQYF. The CDR3 nucleotides are TGTGCCAGCAGCTGGGGACAGGGGCGCTACGAGCAGTACTTC. This chain links TRBV5-6 with TRBJ2-7, with 10 bases identical to TRBD1. CDR1 and CDR2 from the germline V gene are SGHDT and YYEEEE. Germline trimming cut 3 bases from V and 3 bases from J; bases unmatched to any gene: 3. This CDR3 region has 14 residues.

This sequence joins TRBV6-5 and TRBJ2-7, with D possibly TRBD1 on 6 matching bases. Germline CDR1 is MNHEY and CDR2 is SVGAGI. V lost 2 bases to trimming and J lost 5 bases, with 16 bases between them. The CDR3 is made up of 15 amino acids. The CDR3 nucleotides are TGTGCCAGCAGTTACCATTCGACAGGTGGAAACGAGCAGTACTTC. It codes for CASSYHSTGGNEQYF.

The rearrangement joins TRBV10-1 to TRBJ2-1; possibly TRBD1 for D (6 bases). Per germline, CDR1 WNHNN and CDR2 SYGVQD (reference sequence). Trimming shortened V by 5 bases and J by 5 bases, and 10 bases separated the two germline ends. This CDR3 has 13 amino acids. The CDR3 DNA follows: TGCGCCAGCAGTACAGGGAGTCACAATGAGCAGTTCTTC. It yields the protein CASSTGSHNEQFF.

This clone was counted only a few times. The rearrangement links TRBV5-5 to TRBJ2-1, with D tentatively TRBD2 (7 bases). The germline gives CDR1 SGHKS, CDR2 YYEKEE (reference sequence). Between the trimmed V and J ends, which lost 1 base and 9 bases, there was a span of 20 bases. The CDR3 length is 16 residues. In DNA, the CDR3 is TGTGCCAGCAGCTTGTTTGCGGGGGCCAAGTCAGGTGAGCAGTTCTTC. This translates into CASSLFAGAKSGEQFF.

The CDR3 loop reads CASSPRGQDYEQYF. CDR3 sequence (DNA): TGTGCCAGCAGCCCTAGGGGACAGGACTACGAGCAGTACTTC. J is TRBJ2-7 and V is TRBV7-9; 8 nucleotides agree with TRBD1. The CDR3 extends over 14 amino acids. Unmatched junction bases numbered 6, after V lost 5 bases and J lost 3 bases. Looked up from germline, CDR1 is SEHNR and CDR2 is FQNEAQ (reference sequence).

V gene TRBV13 combines with J gene TRBJ1-5; D call uncertain. The CDR3 is 18 amino acids. Germline V gene data show CDR1 as PRHDT and CDR2 as FYEKMQ (reference sequence). Trimming removed 0 bases from V and 0 bases from J, with 15 bases in between. CDR3 DNA sequence: TGTGCCAGCAGCTTAGGCCAGCTCAGGCCGTATAGCAATCAGCCCCAGCATTTT. Amino acid sequence: CASSLGQLRPYSNQPQHF.

The V call is TRBV13, the J call TRBJ1-1; 10 bases agree with TRBD1. V shed 4 bases and J 5 bases; nucleotides not matched to a gene: 7. The CDR3 runs 15 residues. Germline V CDR1 and CDR2: PRHDT, FYEKMQ (reference sequence). The CDR3 protein is CASSSPGTGETEAFF. CDR3 nucleotide sequence: TGTGCCAGCAGCTCCCCCGGGACAGGGGAAACTGAAGCTTTCTTT. The entire variable domain, with the rest obtained from reference TRBV13 and TRBJ1-1, is as follows: AAGVIQSPRHLIKEKRETATLKCYPIPRHDTVYWYQQGPGQDPQFLISFYEKMQSDKGSIPDRFSAQQFSDYHSELNMSSLELGDSALYFCASSSPGTGETEAFFGQGTRLTVV.

This clone was picked up one time. V usage is TRBV27 and J usage is TRBJ1-5, with TRBD1 matching 8 bases. This CDR3 is 14 amino acids long. Germline CDR1 is MNHEY and CDR2 is SMNVEV (reference sequence). The V segment lost 5 bases and the J segment 7 bases; nucleotides outside the gene matches: 7. CDR3 loop: CASSPDRGRQPQHF. The CDR3 bases are TGTGCCAGCAGTCCCGACAGGGGAAGACAGCCCCAGCATTTT.

The chain combines TRBV15 with TRBJ2-7; 13 bases align to TRBD2. Trimming removed 0 bases from V and 4 bases from J; junction bases left unmatched: 3. CDR3 size: 16 residues. Germline-derived CDR1 and CDR2 are LNHNV and YYDKDF (reference sequence). CDR3 DNA sequence: TGTGCCACCAGCAGAGATTCGACTAGCGGGGGGTACGAGCAGTACTTC. This gives the protein CATSRDSTSGGYEQYF.

V gene TRBV19 combines with J gene TRBJ1-2; 7 bases match TRBD1. The germline gives CDR1 LNHDA, CDR2 SQIVND (reference sequence). This CDR3 has 13 amino acids. V lost 8 bases to trimming and J lost 2 bases; unmatched junction nucleotides: 5. Written as DNA, the CDR3 is TGTGCCAGTTACGACAGGGTGAACTATGGCTACACCTTC. Translation gives CASYDRVNYGYTF. Complete variable domain (other parts from reference TRBV19 and TRBJ1-2): DGGITQSPKYLFRKEGQNVTLSCEQNLNHDAMYWYRQDPGQGLRLIYYSQIVNDFQKGDIAEGYSVSREKKESFPLTVTSAQKNPTAFYLCASYDRVNYGYTFGSGTRLTVV.

The chain combines TRBV2 with TRBJ1-6, with 8 bases matching TRBD1. Germline V gene data show CDR1 as SNHLY and CDR2 as FYNNEI. The junction had 15 bases not matched to a gene; V was cut back by 8 bases and J by 3 bases. The CDR3 is made up of 18 amino acids. Here the CDR3 reads CASFQGAHATLYNSPLHF. The CDR3 DNA follows: TGTGCCAGCTTTCAGGGGGCCCACGCCACCCTCTATAATTCACCCCTCCACTTT.

This chain uses TRBV7-6 with TRBJ1-2; possibly TRBD1 for D (5 bases). The CDR3 is 15 residues long. Germline V gene sequence: CDR1 SGHVS, CDR2 FNYEAQ. Trimming cost V 4 bases and J 4 bases, with 16 bases left between them. CDR3 sequence reads: CASSSNSQVGYGYTF. CDR3 DNA: TGTGCCAGCAGCTCGAACTCACAGGTCGGCTATGGCTACACCTTC.

The chain couples TRBV11-2 to TRBJ2-3, with TRBD2 matching 10 bases. The CDR3 totals 18 residues. Germline lookup yields CDR1 SGHAT and CDR2 FQNNGV. V shed 3 bases, J shed 1 base, and the junction held 10 bases outside the gene matches. The CDR3 nucleotides are TGTGCCAGCAGCTTCCCCCCTCCTAGCGGGAGCGGCACAGATACGCAGTATTTT. The encoded protein is CASSFPPPSGSGTDTQYF.

This clone was seen just once. The chain couples TRBV24-1 to TRBJ2-1, with TRBD2 matching 7 bases. The CDR3 loop spans 18 amino acids. CDR1 is KGHDR and CDR2 is SFDVKD in the germline V gene. V shed 5 bases, J shed 3 bases, and the junction held 15 bases outside the gene matches. CDR3: CATSASEGGGPGYNEQFF. CDR3 coding DNA: TGTGCCACCAGTGCCTCCGAGGGCGGGGGACCGGGCTACAATGAGCAGTTCTTC.

This rearrangement joins TRBV19 to TRBJ1-2, with 7 positions matching TRBD1. Trimming removed 7 bases from V and 9 bases from J; junction bases left unmatched: 14. Germline-derived CDR1 and CDR2 are LNHDA and SQIVND (reference sequence). The length of the CDR3 is 14 residues. CDR3 in amino acids: CASTDRDPSLSYTF. The DNA of the CDR3 is TGTGCCAGTACCGACAGGGACCCCTCGCTAAGCTACACCTTC.

The chain links TRBV9 to TRBJ2-3, with D possibly being TRBD1 (5 bases). This CDR3 spans 15 amino acids. Germline V gene data show CDR1 as SGDLS and CDR2 as YYNGEE. V lost 0 bases and J 2 bases, leaving 10 bases between the germline ends. The CDR3 DNA sequence: TGTGCCAGCAGCGTAGCGGACACCCACACAGATACGCAGTATTTT. Translating gives CASSVADTHTDTQYF.